This T cell receptor (beta chain) was retrieved from a study of T-cell reconstitution after alpha-beta-depleted transplantation in children. The CDR3 consists of 12 residues. Germline CDR1 is MNHEY and CDR2 is SVGAGI. The germline V and J ends were trimmed by 11 bases and 4 bases, with 15 bases remaining between them. A TCRbeta library incorporating unique molecular identifiers was prepared. TCRdb re-called the PCR reads through MiXCR, storing one row per CDR3 protein. The sample gives fewer than 350,000 distinct CDR3 sequences, 6.5% to 9% of which show up once; 9.1% is in the top ten. There are many counts of this clonotype. Its antigen is unidentified. Study-level points and caveats: Among T cells one year after transplant, newly produced cells accounted for most counts and diversity.

This clonotype originated in a female patient aged 2-9 years who had a stem cell transplant for Fanconi anemia, so the T cells may come from the graft donor. This chain connects TRBV6-5 to TRBJ2-7; a possible D gene is TRBD1 (6 bases). Specimen: peripheral blood, collected 360 days after TCRalphabeta/CD19-depleted stem cell transplant. The DNA of the CDR3 is TGTGCCTCAGGACAGAGATTATACGAGCAGTACTTC. The encoded protein is CASGQRLYEQYF.